This T cell receptor beta chain comes out of a study of control samples from healthy donors and cancer patients. Germline CDR1 and CDR2: SQVTM and ANQGSEA. The V end was cut by 6 bases, the J end by 5 bases, with 19 bases between. The CDR3 spans 15 residues. This table comes from immunoSEQ multiplex PCR, and its TCRdb copy is limited to in-frame clones, with some not included. Of 100,000 to 150,000 clones listed, roughly 87% are singletons. Specimen: blood. This sequence was found in a man between 18 and 29 years old in good health. The chain recombines TRBV29-1 with TRBJ2-2, with D possibly matching TRBD2 (5 bases). The CDR3 reads CSVTLDGRGTGELFF. DNA for the CDR3: TGCAGCGTCACGTTAGATGGGAGAGGTACCGGGGAGCTGTTTTTT.